A selection of T cell receptor beta chains follows, all from one sample in a study of cytotoxic CD8 clonotypes in ibrutinib-treated CLL. TCRdb keeps only in-frame clones here, not all; method: immunoSEQ multiplex PCR. The sample has around 30,000 clones, around three fifths seen once; the top ten hold 14%. The specimen was PBMCs, collected before ibrutinib treatment. These receptors all stem from a human donor with chronic lymphocytic leukemia. CDR3s include the opening cysteine and the closing phenylalanine or tryptophan. The D gene is left open where the match is weak. A clone size is listed for some rows: how often the clone was seen (once, few, many), or a class if it is expanded.

J gene: TRBJ2-1
V gene: TRBV5-1
clone size: -
D gene: TRBD1
CDR3 protein: CASSLAGTGRQGREQFF
CDR3 DNA: TGCGCCAGCAGCTTGGCCGGGACAGGGCGACAAGGCAGGGAGCAGTTCTTC

J gene: TRBJ2-1
V gene: TRBV5-1
clone size: -
D gene: TRBD2
CDR3 protein: CASSLGGLAGWVEQFF
CDR3 DNA: TGCGCCAGCAGCTTGGGAGGACTAGCGGGATGGGTTGAGCAGTTCTTC

J gene: TRBJ1-1
V gene: TRBV30
clone size: -
D gene: -
CDR3 protein: CAWTVNMNTEAFF
CDR3 DNA: TGTGCCTGGACAGTGAATATGAACACTGAAGCTTTCTTT

J gene: TRBJ2-7
V gene: TRBV5-6
clone size: -
D gene: -
CDR3 protein: CASSRASYEQYF
CDR3 DNA: TGTGCCAGCAGCCGGGCATCCTACGAGCAGTACTTC

J gene: TRBJ2-3
V gene: TRBV5-4
clone size: -
D gene: -
CDR3 protein: CASSAHGSDTQYF
CDR3 DNA: TGTGCCAGCAGCGCCCACGGGTCAGATACGCAGTATTTT

J gene: TRBJ1-1
V gene: TRBV5-1
clone size: few
D gene: -
CDR3 protein: CASSSEMNTEAFF
CDR3 DNA: TGCGCCAGCAGCTCTGAGATGAACACTGAAGCTTTCTTT

J gene: TRBJ2-1
V gene: TRBV5-1
clone size: few
D gene: TRBD2
CDR3 protein: CASSPGPAGAYNEQFF
CDR3 DNA: TGCGCCAGCAGCCCCGGACCAGCGGGGGCCTACAATGAGCAGTTCTTC

J gene: TRBJ1-2
V gene: TRBV28
clone size: -
D gene: -
CDR3 protein: CASTGAYGYTF
CDR3 DNA: TGTGCCAGCACCGGGGCCTATGGCTACACCTTC

J gene: TRBJ2-4
V gene: TRBV4-2
clone size: few
D gene: -
CDR3 protein: CASSQAGQKNIQYF
CDR3 DNA: TGTGCCAGCAGCCAAGCAGGACAGAAAAACATTCAGTACTTC

J gene: TRBJ2-1
V gene: TRBV10-1
clone size: -
D gene: TRBD2
CDR3 protein: CASMLGGGNEQFF
CDR3 DNA: TGCGCCAGCATGCTGGGGGGGGGCAATGAGCAGTTCTTC

J gene: TRBJ2-3
V gene: TRBV5-1
clone size: -
D gene: TRBD2
CDR3 protein: CASSLRFSGSTYTDTQYF
CDR3 DNA: TGCGCCAGCAGCTTGAGGTTTAGCGGGTCGACATACACAGATACGCAGTATTTT

J gene: TRBJ1-1
V gene: TRBV11-2
clone size: -
D gene: -
CDR3 protein: CASRAGRGYDTEAFF
CDR3 DNA: TGTGCCAGCAGGGCCGGCCGGGGGTATGACACTGAAGCTTTCTTT

J gene: TRBJ1-4
V gene: TRBV19
clone size: -
D gene: -
CDR3 protein: CASRDGATNEKLFF
CDR3 DNA: TGTGCCAGTAGAGACGGTGCAACTAATGAAAAACTGTTTTTT

J gene: TRBJ2-1
V gene: TRBV4-1
clone size: -
D gene: TRBD2
CDR3 protein: CASSQQSGAAWNEQFF
CDR3 DNA: TGCGCCAGCAGCCAGCAGAGCGGGGCAGCCTGGAATGAGCAGTTCTTC

J gene: TRBJ2-2
V gene: TRBV4-1
clone size: few
D gene: TRBD2
CDR3 protein: CARPVVPSGSWVDTGELFF
CDR3 DNA: TGCGCCCGCCCGGTGGTTCCTAGCGGGAGTTGGGTGGACACCGGGGAGCTGTTTTTT

J gene: TRBJ2-7
V gene: TRBV10-1
clone size: -
D gene: -
CDR3 protein: CASSAGSSYEQYF
CDR3 DNA: TGCGCCAGCAGTGCCGGCAGCTCCTACGAGCAGTACTTC

J gene: TRBJ2-1
V gene: TRBV19
clone size: -
D gene: TRBD2
CDR3 protein: CASSINGRGVPNEQFF
CDR3 DNA: TGTGCCAGTAGTATTAATGGGCGGGGGGTCCCCAATGAGCAGTTCTTC

J gene: TRBJ1-5
V gene: TRBV7-8
clone size: -
D gene: -
CDR3 protein: CASSLEAGKNQPQHF
CDR3 DNA: TGTGCCAGCAGCTTAGAGGCCGGGAAAAATCAGCCCCAGCATTTT

J gene: TRBJ2-1
V gene: TRBV7-6
clone size: -
D gene: -
CDR3 protein: CASRITGEAEQFF
CDR3 DNA: TGTGCCAGCAGGATCACGGGGGAGGCTGAGCAGTTCTTC

J gene: TRBJ2-1
V gene: TRBV6-5
clone size: -
D gene: -
CDR3 protein: CATLDSFSTNEQFF
CDR3 DNA: TGTGCCACCCTTGACTCGTTCTCAACTAATGAGCAGTTCTTC

J gene: TRBJ1-2
V gene: TRBV6-6
clone size: -
D gene: TRBD1
CDR3 protein: CASSSRTGDYYGYTF
CDR3 DNA: TGTGCCAGCAGTTCTAGGACAGGGGACTACTATGGCTACACCTTC

J gene: TRBJ2-5
V gene: TRBV9
clone size: -
D gene: -
CDR3 protein: CASSVGNSQETQYF
CDR3 DNA: TGTGCCAGCAGCGTAGGAAACAGCCAAGAGACCCAGTACTTC

J gene: TRBJ1-1
V gene: TRBV7-9
clone size: -
D gene: -
CDR3 protein: CASSDKDTPTEAFF
CDR3 DNA: TGTGCCAGCAGTGATAAGGACACGCCGACTGAAGCTTTCTTT

J gene: TRBJ2-5
V gene: TRBV18
clone size: few
D gene: TRBD1
CDR3 protein: CASSPVHIAQGALGTQYF
CDR3 DNA: TGTGCCAGCTCACCAGTTCATATCGCCCAGGGGGCGCTGGGGACCCAGTACTTC

J gene: TRBJ2-6
V gene: TRBV2
clone size: -
D gene: -
CDR3 protein: CASLPSSGANVLTF
CDR3 DNA: TGTGCCAGTTTACCCAGCTCTGGGGCCAACGTCCTGACTTTC

J gene: TRBJ2-3
V gene: TRBV7-9
clone size: -
D gene: -
CDR3 protein: CASRRGTTDTQYF
CDR3 DNA: TGTGCCAGCAGGCGAGGGACCACAGATACGCAGTATTTT

J gene: TRBJ2-1
V gene: TRBV7-9
clone size: -
D gene: -
CDR3 protein: CASVTGNEQFF
CDR3 DNA: TGTGCCAGCGTGACTGGCAATGAGCAGTTCTTC

J gene: TRBJ2-7
V gene: TRBV10-3
clone size: few
D gene: TRBD1
CDR3 protein: CAIRETGTEQYF
CDR3 DNA: TGTGCCATCAGGGAGACAGGGACCGAGCAGTACTTC

J gene: TRBJ2-7
V gene: TRBV12-5
clone size: few
D gene: TRBD1
CDR3 protein: CASGRDSSYEQYF
CDR3 DNA: TGTGCTAGTGGCCGGGACAGCTCCTACGAGCAGTACTTC

J gene: TRBJ1-5
V gene: TRBV6-4
clone size: few
D gene: -
CDR3 protein: CASSDSENQPQHF
CDR3 DNA: TGTGCCAGCAGTGACTCGGAGAATCAGCCCCAGCATTTT

J gene: TRBJ2-3
V gene: TRBV7-9
clone size: -
D gene: TRBD1
CDR3 protein: CASSLGPGGRDTQYF
CDR3 DNA: TGTGCCAGCAGCTTAGGGCCAGGGGGCCGGGATACGCAGTATTTT

J gene: TRBJ2-2
V gene: TRBV25-1
clone size: -
D gene: TRBD2
CDR3 protein: CASSGGPGGLGELFF
CDR3 DNA: TGTGCCAGCAGTGGGGGGCCGGGAGGGCTCGGGGAGCTGTTTTTT

J gene: TRBJ2-3
V gene: TRBV7-8
clone size: -
D gene: -
CDR3 protein: CASSLVPSTDTQYF
CDR3 DNA: TGTGCCAGCAGCTTAGTGCCTAGCACAGATACGCAGTATTTT

J gene: TRBJ2-7
V gene: TRBV6-5
clone size: -
D gene: -
CDR3 protein: CASSSPGTSYEQYF
CDR3 DNA: TGTGCCAGCAGTTCCCCCGGGACCAGCTACGAGCAGTACTTC

J gene: TRBJ2-3
V gene: TRBV5-1
clone size: -
D gene: TRBD1
CDR3 protein: CASGTDRITDTQYF
CDR3 DNA: TGCGCCAGCGGGACGGACAGGATCACAGATACGCAGTATTTT

J gene: TRBJ1-6
V gene: TRBV7-8
clone size: -
D gene: TRBD1
CDR3 protein: CASSSGQGSSPLHF
CDR3 DNA: TGTGCCAGCAGCTCAGGACAGGGGAGTTCACCCCTCCACTTT

J gene: TRBJ1-5
V gene: TRBV6-1
clone size: -
D gene: -
CDR3 protein: CASSQDQPQHF
CDR3 DNA: TGTGCCAGCAGCCAAGATCAGCCCCAGCATTTT

J gene: TRBJ2-5
V gene: TRBV11-1
clone size: -
D gene: -
CDR3 protein: CASSLAYGSETQYF
CDR3 DNA: TGTGCCAGCAGCTTAGCGTATGGGTCAGAGACCCAGTACTTC

J gene: TRBJ1-4
V gene: TRBV30
clone size: -
D gene: -
CDR3 protein: CAWSEGLNEKLFF
CDR3 DNA: TGTGCCTGGAGTGAAGGGCTTAATGAAAAACTGTTTTTT

J gene: TRBJ2-3
V gene: TRBV10-3
clone size: -
D gene: -
CDR3 protein: CAISERTVSAGTSDTQYF
CDR3 DNA: TGTGCCATCAGTGAGAGGACTGTAAGCGCGGGGACCTCAGATACGCAGTATTTT

J gene: TRBJ1-2
V gene: TRBV28
clone size: -
D gene: -
CDR3 protein: CASSRRGLLKGYTF
CDR3 DNA: TGTGCCAGCAGTCGCCGCGGGCTTCTAAAGGGCTACACCTTC

J gene: TRBJ1-4
V gene: TRBV5-1
clone size: -
D gene: -
CDR3 protein: CASSALPGQRDEKLFF
CDR3 DNA: TGCGCCAGCAGCGCCCTCCCCGGACAGAGGGATGAAAAACTGTTTTTT

J gene: TRBJ2-3
V gene: TRBV5-1
clone size: -
D gene: -
CDR3 protein: CASSFGQGGDTQYF
CDR3 DNA: TGCGCCAGCAGCTTCGGGCAGGGCGGAGATACGCAGTATTTT

J gene: TRBJ1-2
V gene: TRBV5-1
clone size: few
D gene: TRBD1
CDR3 protein: CASSLGTGTAYGYTF
CDR3 DNA: TGCGCCAGCAGCTTAGGGACAGGGACCGCTTATGGCTACACCTTC

J gene: TRBJ2-5
V gene: TRBV9
clone size: -
D gene: TRBD2
CDR3 protein: CASSAGGRETQYF
CDR3 DNA: TGTGCCAGCAGTGCGGGGGGGCGAGAGACCCAGTACTTC

J gene: TRBJ1-2
V gene: TRBV5-4
clone size: -
D gene: -
CDR3 protein: CASSLGQGSYGYTF
CDR3 DNA: TGTGCCAGCAGCTTGGGTCAGGGGAGCTATGGCTACACCTTC

J gene: TRBJ2-3
V gene: TRBV5-1
clone size: -
D gene: -
CDR3 protein: CASGVRSSTDTQYF
CDR3 DNA: TGCGCCAGCGGAGTAAGGAGTTCCACAGATACGCAGTATTTT

J gene: TRBJ1-5
V gene: TRBV2
clone size: -
D gene: TRBD1
CDR3 protein: CASREDRAWQPQHF
CDR3 DNA: TGTGCCAGCAGGGAGGACAGGGCTTGGCAGCCCCAGCATTTT

J gene: TRBJ1-1
V gene: TRBV5-1
clone size: -
D gene: TRBD1
CDR3 protein: CASSLGQGSTEAFF
CDR3 DNA: TGCGCCAGCAGCTTGGGACAGGGGAGCACTGAAGCTTTCTTT

J gene: TRBJ1-3
V gene: TRBV5-1
clone size: -
D gene: -
CDR3 protein: CASSLGSTSGNTIYF
CDR3 DNA: TGCGCCAGCAGCTTGGGCAGCACCTCTGGAAACACCATATATTTT

J gene: TRBJ1-6
V gene: TRBV19
clone size: once
D gene: TRBD1
CDR3 protein: CASSTRQGYNSPLHF
CDR3 DNA: TGTGCCAGTAGTACCCGACAGGGGTATAATTCACCCCTCCACTTT

J gene: TRBJ1-3
V gene: TRBV2
clone size: few
D gene: -
CDR3 protein: CASSAVGGSSSGNTIYF
CDR3 DNA: TGTGCCAGCAGTGCGGTAGGGGGTTCATCCTCTGGAAACACCATATATTTT

J gene: TRBJ2-4
V gene: TRBV6-1
clone size: few
D gene: -
CDR3 protein: CASSRPGAMQDIQYF
CDR3 DNA: TGTGCCAGCAGCCGTCCAGGGGCTATGCAAGACATTCAGTACTTC

J gene: TRBJ2-7
V gene: TRBV5-6
clone size: -
D gene: -
CDR3 protein: CASSLLGYEQYF
CDR3 DNA: TGTGCCAGCAGCTTGTTGGGCTACGAGCAGTACTTC

J gene: TRBJ1-2
V gene: TRBV19
clone size: -
D gene: -
CDR3 protein: CASIPPGLNYGYTF
CDR3 DNA: TGTGCCAGTATCCCGCCAGGCCTTAACTATGGCTACACCTTC

J gene: TRBJ2-7
V gene: TRBV11-2
clone size: few
D gene: -
CDR3 protein: CASSLLRDSSYEQYF
CDR3 DNA: TGTGCCAGCAGCTTACTACGAGACAGCTCCTACGAGCAGTACTTC

J gene: TRBJ2-2
V gene: TRBV7-6
clone size: -
D gene: TRBD2
CDR3 protein: CASSTGLAGGSGELFF
CDR3 DNA: TGTGCCAGCAGCACCGGACTAGCGGGGGGTTCCGGGGAGCTGTTTTTT

J gene: TRBJ1-1
V gene: TRBV2
clone size: -
D gene: -
CDR3 protein: CASSEDSKNTEAFF
CDR3 DNA: TGTGCCAGCAGCGAGGACAGTAAGAACACTGAAGCTTTCTTT

J gene: TRBJ2-7
V gene: TRBV2
clone size: few
D gene: -
CDR3 protein: CANRAGLLPYEQYF
CDR3 DNA: TGTGCTAATCGGGCCGGGTTGCTACCCTACGAGCAGTACTTC